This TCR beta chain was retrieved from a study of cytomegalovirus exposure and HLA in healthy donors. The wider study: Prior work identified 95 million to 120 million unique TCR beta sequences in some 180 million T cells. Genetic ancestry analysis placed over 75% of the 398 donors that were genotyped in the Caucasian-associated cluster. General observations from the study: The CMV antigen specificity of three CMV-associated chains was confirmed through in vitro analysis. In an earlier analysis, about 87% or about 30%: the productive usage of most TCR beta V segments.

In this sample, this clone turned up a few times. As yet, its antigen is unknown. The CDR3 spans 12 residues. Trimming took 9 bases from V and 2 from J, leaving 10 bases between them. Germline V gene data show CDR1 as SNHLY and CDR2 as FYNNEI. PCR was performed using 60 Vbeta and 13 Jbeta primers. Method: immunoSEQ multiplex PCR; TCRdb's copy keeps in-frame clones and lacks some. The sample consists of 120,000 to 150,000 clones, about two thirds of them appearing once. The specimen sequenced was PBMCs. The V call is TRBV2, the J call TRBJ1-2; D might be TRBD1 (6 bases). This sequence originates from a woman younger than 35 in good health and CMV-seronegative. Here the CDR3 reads CARSQGNYGYTF. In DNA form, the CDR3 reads TGTGCCAGGTCACAGGGAAACTATGGCTACACCTTC.